Listed below are T cell receptor beta chains from one sample, sequenced in a study of OX40 agonist ivuxolimab in advanced cancers. Some clones are missing from TCRdb's copy, which holds only in-frame ones; the method was immunoSEQ multiplex PCR. The data contain about 58,000 clones, around nine tenths of them singletons. This sample comprised CD4+ or CD8+ T cells sorted from blood, obtained in a trial of the OX40 agonist ivuxolimab. The source is an adult with an advanced solid tumor such as melanoma, head and neck, liver or kidney cancer. The CDR3 runs from the conserved cysteine through the conserved F or W. The D gene is left open where the match is weak. Clone size appears in some rows only: once, few, many, or a class for an expanded clone.

-	TRBV5-6	TRBD1	TRBJ1-6	TGTGCCAGCGGATACAGGGGTTTAGGCTCACCCCTCCACTTT	CASGYRGLGSPLHF
-	TRBV20-1	-	TRBJ1-1	TGCAGTGCTAGAGATAACGAAGCTTTCTTT	CSARDNEAFF
-	TRBV19	TRBD1	TRBJ1-5	TGTGCCAGTAGTAGACAGTCCGGACAGGGGGGAAGCGGCAATCAGCCCCAGCATTTT	CASSRQSGQGGSGNQPQHF
-	TRBV5-1	TRBD2	TRBJ2-7	TGCGCCAGCAGCCCAGCGGGAACTGACCTTTACGAGCAGTACTTC	CASSPAGTDLYEQYF
-	TRBV7-9	TRBD1	TRBJ2-2	TGTGCCAGCAGCGGACAGGGTAGAACCGGGGAGCTGTTTTTT	CASSGQGRTGELFF
-	TRBV7-6	-	TRBJ1-2	TGTGCCAGCAGCTCGGGGACAACAAACTATGGCTACACCTTC	CASSSGTTNYGYTF
-	TRBV5-1	-	TRBJ1-3	TGCGCCAGCAGCACCGGACAGACCTCTGGAAACACCATATATTTT	CASSTGQTSGNTIYF
-	TRBV7-2	TRBD2	TRBJ2-7	TGTGCCAGCAGCCCAGCCGGGGGGGATTCCTACGAGCAGTACTTC	CASSPAGGDSYEQYF
-	TRBV9	-	TRBJ1-3	TGTGCCAGCAGCGTAGACCCCCAGGGCGTCTCTGGAAACACCATATATTTT	CASSVDPQGVSGNTIYF
-	TRBV25-1	-	TRBJ1-2	TGTGCCAGCAGTGGGGGGCCCAGTACCACCTATGGCTACACCTTC	CASSGGPSTTYGYTF
-	TRBV6-5	TRBD2	TRBJ2-7	TGTGCCAGCAGTTCCGGTTCGGGGGGCTACGAGCAGTACTTC	CASSSGSGGYEQYF
-	TRBV28	-	TRBJ1-5	TGTGCCAGCGATCGGAGGGGGGAGAATCAGCCCCAGCATTTT	CASDRRGENQPQHF
few	TRBV18	TRBD1	TRBJ2-7	TGTGCCAGCTCACCGAGACAGGGTGACGCCGAGCAGTACTTC	CASSPRQGDAEQYF
-	TRBV18	TRBD1	TRBJ1-1	TGTGCCAGCTCACCGACAGGGAGGGGAGCTTTCTTT	CASSPTGRGAFF
-	TRBV28	-	TRBJ1-2	TGTGCCAGCAGTTTTAACCCGGGTAACTATGGCTACACCTTC	CASSFNPGNYGYTF
-	TRBV29-1	-	TRBJ2-3	TGCAGCGTAGGCGGCACAGATACGCAGTATTTT	CSVGGTDTQYF
once	TRBV7-8	TRBD2	TRBJ2-1	TGTGCCAGCAGCTTAATAAGCGGGGAATACAATGAGCAGTTCTTC	CASSLISGEYNEQFF
-	TRBV5-6	TRBD2	TRBJ2-2	TGTGCCAGCAGTTTAGGACTAGCGGATTACGGGGAGCTGTTTTTT	CASSLGLADYGELFF
-	TRBV19	-	TRBJ2-1	TGTGCCAGTAGTAGTGGGGGGGCAGACAATGAGCAGTTCTTC	CASSSGGADNEQFF
-	TRBV4-1	-	TRBJ2-6	TGCGCCAGCAGCCAAGATGAAGGCCTATCCAGCTCTGGGGCCAACGTCCTGACTTTC	CASSQDEGLSSSGANVLTF
-	TRBV10-1	TRBD2	TRBJ2-1	TGCGCCAGCAGTGTCACTAGCGGGCCATACAATGAGCAGTTCTTC	CASSVTSGPYNEQFF
-	TRBV6-5	-	TRBJ2-2	TGTGCCAGCAGTCTAGGTATCTTCACCGGGGAGCTGTTTTTT	CASSLGIFTGELFF
-	TRBV7-9	TRBD2	TRBJ2-7	TGTGCCAGCAGCCGTAGCGGGAGGGGGTCGGGGTACGAGCAGTACTTC	CASSRSGRGSGYEQYF
once	TRBV18	-	TRBJ1-5	TGTGCCAGCTCACCACACAAGAATCAGCCCCAGCATTTT	CASSPHKNQPQHF
-	TRBV7-3	TRBD2	TRBJ2-7	TGTGCCAGCAGCTTATATGCTAGCGGGAGTAACGAGCAGTACTTC	CASSLYASGSNEQYF
-	TRBV4-1	TRBD1	TRBJ2-6	TGCGCCAGCAGCCGGGACAGTAGCTCTGGGGCCAACGTCCTGACTTTC	CASSRDSSSGANVLTF
-	TRBV19	TRBD1	TRBJ1-2	TGTGCCAGCATCGACAGGGCGGAGGATAACTATGGCTACACCTTC	CASIDRAEDNYGYTF
-	TRBV7-2	TRBD1	TRBJ1-2	TGTGCCAGCAGCTTAGCACAGGGGTATGGCTACACCTTC	CASSLAQGYGYTF
-	TRBV7-9	TRBD2	TRBJ2-5	TGTGCCAGCAGCTTCCAAGCGGGAGGGCAGGGTGAGCAGTACTTC	CASSFQAGGQGEQYF
-	TRBV2	-	TRBJ1-2	TGTGCCAGCCAACAGGAGAACTATGGCTACACCTTC	CASQQENYGYTF
-	TRBV6-5	-	TRBJ2-7	TGTGCCAGCAGTCCCGTAGCGAGAAACGAGCAGTACTTC	CASSPVARNEQYF
-	TRBV19	-	TRBJ2-5	TGTGCCAGTAGTATTTCGACCCTAGAGACCCAGTACTTC	CASSISTLETQYF
-	TRBV20-1	-	TRBJ1-1	TGCAGTGCCAGCCCGGGCCTCGTCGCTTTCTTT	CSASPGLVAFF
once	TRBV7-8	-	TRBJ1-5	TGTGCCAGCAGCACAACTCCAGGGGGCAATCAGCCCCAGCATTTT	CASSTTPGGNQPQHF
-	TRBV7-2	-	TRBJ2-4	TGTGCCAGCAGCTTGGGGGTACAAAACATTCAGTACTTC	CASSLGVQNIQYF
-	TRBV2	TRBD1	TRBJ1-2	TGTGCCAGCAGTATGGACAGGGAGCATGGCTACACCTTC	CASSMDREHGYTF
-	TRBV7-2	-	TRBJ1-5	TGTGCCAGCAGTCAGGGGTACGGCAATCAGCCCCAGCATTTT	CASSQGYGNQPQHF
once	TRBV30	TRBD1	TRBJ1-2	TGTGCCTGGAGTGTTGCTAATGGACAGGGTAAAAACTATGGCTACACCTTC	CAWSVANGQGKNYGYTF
-	TRBV13	-	TRBJ2-7	TGTGCCAGCAGCCTCCGAACAGGCGGTGGGGACTACGAGCAGTACTTC	CASSLRTGGGDYEQYF
few	TRBV19	TRBD2	TRBJ2-7	TGTGCCAGTAGTATAGAAGTTTCCAGCGGGATTGCCTACGAGCAGTACTTC	CASSIEVSSGIAYEQYF
-	TRBV27	TRBD2	TRBJ2-5	TGTGCCAGCAGTTTACTTGCGGGAGGAAAAGAGACCCAGTACTTC	CASSLLAGGKETQYF
once	TRBV7-9	TRBD2	TRBJ2-1	TGTGCCAGCAGGCCCGGACTAGCGGGAACCTACAATGAGCAGTTCTTC	CASRPGLAGTYNEQFF
-	TRBV5-4	-	TRBJ2-3	TGTGCCAGCAGCTCACAGGGAAGCACAGATACGCAGTATTTT	CASSSQGSTDTQYF
-	TRBV5-1	TRBD2	TRBJ2-3	TGCGCCAGCAGCTTGGCCAGGGCGGGAGTGGCAGATACGCAGTATTTT	CASSLARAGVADTQYF
-	TRBV11-3	-	TRBJ1-1	TGTGCCAGCAGCCTAGACTCGGGCACTGAAGCTTTCTTT	CASSLDSGTEAFF
-	TRBV18	-	TRBJ2-3	TGTGCCAGCTCTCGATCCATTGGGGCCGCGGGAGATACGCAGTATTTT	CASSRSIGAAGDTQYF
-	TRBV30	TRBD1	TRBJ1-4	TGTGCCTGGAGTTTTACAGGGGCAACTAATGAAAAACTGTTTTTT	CAWSFTGATNEKLFF
-	TRBV28	-	TRBJ2-1	TGTGCCAGCAGTTTATTGCAGCTTCCGAGTGAGCAGTTCTTC	CASSLLQLPSEQFF
-	TRBV7-2	TRBD2	TRBJ2-1	TGTGCCAGCAGCTCCCCCCCTAGCGGGAGAAATATGCTTAGTGAGCAGTTCTTC	CASSSPPSGRNMLSEQFF
-	TRBV14	-	TRBJ2-7	TGTGCCAGCAGCCAAGTCACGGAGGGCGAGCAGTACTTC	CASSQVTEGEQYF
-	TRBV10-3	-	TRBJ1-1	TGTGCCATCAGTGAGGGAGGGGCAGGTACTGAAGCTTTCTTT	CAISEGGAGTEAFF
once	TRBV2	TRBD1	TRBJ2-7	TGTGCCAGCAGTGAGGACAGGCTCTCCTACGAGCAGTACTTC	CASSEDRLSYEQYF
-	TRBV7-9	-	TRBJ2-4	TGTGCCAGCAGCTTAGTATGGGGTGTCAAAGCCAAAAACATTCAGTACTTC	CASSLVWGVKAKNIQYF
-	TRBV2	TRBD2	TRBJ2-1	TGTGCCAGCAGTGATCCGGGTACTAGCGGGAGCGGGTCCTACAATGAGCAGTTCTTC	CASSDPGTSGSGSYNEQFF
-	TRBV5-1	TRBD1	TRBJ2-3	TGCGCCAGCAGCTCCAGGGGGATAGATACGCAGTATTTT	CASSSRGIDTQYF
-	TRBV30	-	TRBJ2-2	TGTGCCTGGAGTAGGGACCCATCCGGCACCGGGGAGCTGTTTTTT	CAWSRDPSGTGELFF
-	TRBV7-7	TRBD2	TRBJ2-1	TGTGCTAGCAGCGCAACAACGGGACTAGCGGTATCAAATGAGCAGTTCTTC	CASSATTGLAVSNEQFF
-	TRBV9	-	TRBJ1-3	TGTGCCAGCAGCGGGCAACAGGGTCGGCGCAGAAACACCATATATTTT	CASSGQQGRRRNTIYF
-	TRBV5-1	-	TRBJ1-6	TGCGCCAGCAGCTGGGGGTCCTGGTCCTATAATTCACCCCTCCACTTT	CASSWGSWSYNSPLHF